This T cell receptor beta chain originates from a study of T cells after posttransplantation cyclophosphamide (dated by TCRdb to about 2016). General notes on the study: The study tracked T cell repertoire reconstitution by TRB sequencing after myeloablative bone marrow transplantation using posttransplantation cyclophosphamide as GVHD prophylaxis. Blood from every one of the 34 PTCy patients who had 1-year posttransplant specimens underwent TRB sequencing. Up to 3 additional blood samples from 2 to 5.2 years after transplant were also TRB-sequenced in 3 patients, as was pretransplant blood from a handful of patients. Public TRB sequences were searched against a database of over 3,600 sequences associated with responses to pathogens, tumor antigens, self-antigens and alloantigens. Samples from around 37 PTCy-treated patients, along with samples from roughly 15 of their related bone marrow donors, underwent antigen receptor sequencing. Because TRA and TRB clonality correlated tightly in 9 samples, later TCR analyses were limited to TRB. General conclusions and limits of the study: Across the approximately 46 patients, TRB clonality was highly associated with recipient CMV seropositivity and CMV reactivation, and diversity with PTCy was similar to that in the CNI/methotrexate controls. At 1-2 months, donor-recipient similarity was low but rose over the first year, and the later blood repertoires were often dominated by donor CD8+ memory clones. The TRB repertoires of T cells infiltrating skin or the GI tract showed only limited overlap with the TRB repertoires found in blood.

The CDR3 has 15 amino acids, counting the end cysteine and phenylalanine. This entry keeps only the CDR3 DNA: 45 bases, framed from base 1. Based on the germline V gene, the CDR1 and CDR2 sequences are SGHAT and FQNNGV. V is clipped by 2 bases and J by 3 bases, and the sequence between their germline boundaries is 11 bases long. Peripheral blood samples were provided by related bone marrow donors on the day of marrow donation. Mononuclear cells from peripheral blood and bone marrow were separated by Ficoll-Hypaque density centrifugation and then cryopreserved. TRB sequencing was run on genomic DNA with either the immunoSEQ assay at survey resolution or the hsTCRB kit. In the authors' own workflow: The immunoSEQ software handled initial read processing, and the LymphoSeq R package was used for repertoire analyses. Clonality was calculated as 1 minus normalized Shannon entropy, and the Gini coefficient was also calculated for each TRB dataset. Phenotypes of unsorted samples were inferred by mapping TRB sequences from sorted subsets of the recipient or donor onto the same recipient's unsorted samples. The immuneACCESS repertoire file appears here via TCRdb, limited to in-frame rearrangements. These files lack a portion of the clones; in checked studies, under half of the deficit traces to unresolved V genes, and the cause of the others is not known. That table supplies the V and J calls and clone size; D and trimming were determined from the DNA. For this sample the table reports 37,000 or so clones, with no clone seen just once. The ten largest clones represent about 6.2% of the sample.

This clone was counted many times. This clone's antigen is unknown. No much larger clone is present one base from it, and per-base qualities are unavailable. Sequenced material: PBMCs. The TCR comes from a man aged 25-45 years in good health and a related stem cell transplant donor. The V gene is TRBV11-2 and the J gene is TRBJ2-1; TRBD1 is perhaps the D gene, given 7 matching bases. Here is the DNA: TGTGCCAGCAGCTTAATGCAGGGGGGCTACAATGAGCAGTTCTTC. Its translation is CASSLMQGGYNEQFF.